This TCR beta chain comes out of a study of OX40 agonist ivuxolimab in advanced cancers. Study observations and caveats: Low normalized T-cell clonal expansion was additionally recorded for some nonresponders.

The assay was immunoSEQ multiplex PCR, and TCRdb's table has in-frame clones only and misses some. The data contain approximately 70,000 clones, around 90% of them seen just once; the ten biggest clones take up 1%. As regards this clone: Antigen: not known.

The sample was CD4+ or CD8+ T cells sorted from blood, taken in a trial of the OX40 agonist ivuxolimab. This clonotype was sampled from an adult with an advanced solid tumor such as melanoma, head and neck, liver or kidney cancer.

CDR3 sequence reads: CASSAPPGQGAVGNQPQHF. The CDR3 bases are TGTGCCAGTAGCGCTCCTCCGGGACAGGGGGCCGTAGGCAATCAGCCCCAGCATTTT. V and J are TRBV19 and TRBJ1-5; 12 nucleotides align to TRBD1. The CDR3 totals 19 residues. Germline V gene sequence: CDR1 LNHDA, CDR2 SQIVND (reference sequence). V lost 6 bases, J lost 2 bases, and 14 bases stayed unmatched.